The entry below gives a single T cell receptor beta chain sequence along with its context. What it binds is unknown. This entry comes from a study of shared clonotypes between healthy human individuals. The V gene end was trimmed by 5 bases and the J gene end by 7 bases; junction bases not matched to a gene: 7. The germline CDR1 and CDR2 sequences are SGHTA and FQGNSA. The CDR3 is 15 residues long. Repertoires were generated with immunoSEQ multiplex PCR, while TCRdb's copy carries only in-frame clones and drops some. The sample has about 980,000 clones, around three quarters seen once. Study results and caveats: Among donors, the sharing of clonotypes was expected to be influenced by sequencing depth.

Sample: memory CD4+ T cells sorted from blood. Subset denoted: CD45RA-negative fraction. The sequence derives from a man between 18 and 29 years old in good health. The genes are TRBV7-2 and TRBJ1-4, with 10 nucleotides matching TRBD1. The chain's CDR3 is CASSPPDRGSEKLFF. CDR3 DNA sequence: TGTGCCAGCAGCCCACCGGACAGGGGGAGTGAAAAACTGTTTTTT.